The source of this TCR beta chain is a study of blood T cell repertoires in COVID-19. The CDR3 extends over 13 amino acids. Germline trimming cut 9 bases from V and 7 bases from J; bases unmatched to any gene: 9. Germline CDR1 reads KGHDR; CDR2 reads SFDVKD. This clone appeared a single time. In the source study's methods: The authors estimated nucleated cell counts from reference gene primer amplification. This table comes from immunoSEQ multiplex PCR, and its TCRdb copy is limited to in-frame clones, with some not included. The V and J calls and clone size come from that table; D and trimming were worked out from the DNA. The sample includes more than 95,000 clones, 80% to 85% seen only once; the top ten take roughly 4%.

The sample taken for sequencing was peripheral blood. The clonotype originates from a man in his sixties with acute or convalescent COVID-19. The rearrangement uses TRBV24-1 and TRBJ1-2; TRBD1 agrees at 8 bases. In nucleotides, the CDR3 is TGTGCCACCCCGGGGCAGGGGGCGTGTGGCTACACCTTC. As protein: CATPGQGACGYTF.